The clone carrying this T cell receptor beta chain was recorded many times. The antigen remains unidentified. The germline V and J ends were trimmed by 7 bases and 1 base, with 12 bases remaining between them. CDR1 and CDR2 from the germline V gene are KGHDR and SFDVKD. The CDR3 runs to 14 residues. For sorted libraries, the input was 850,000 to 1,000,000 CD4+ or CD8+ T cells. The sample is drawn from a study of neurological immune-mediated disorders. Synthesis of cDNA used 5'RACE (with 10-nucleotide random UMIs). TCRdb used MiXCR to reprocess the 5' RACE reads, holding one entry per CDR3 protein. The repertoire holds 39,000 or so distinct CDR3 sequences, with approximately 5.1% as singletons. Study-wide points: Among expanded clones, no CDR3 amino acid sequences were shared across subjects, a pattern suggesting private repertoires in all groups.

The chain couples TRBV24-1 to TRBJ1-2; unclear D gene. The sample consisted of CD4+ T cells from blood. The receptor comes from a young man in good health. CDR3 protein: CATSSPGDNYGYTF. The DNA of the CDR3 is TGTGCCACCAGCTCCCCGGGCGATAACTATGGCTACACCTTC.